Many counts were recorded for the clone carrying this TCR beta chain. Its antigen is not identified. This CDR3 spans 15 amino acids. Losses at the gene ends were 6 bases for V and 0 bases for J; bases not matched to a gene: 7. CDR1 and CDR2 (germline): MDHEN, SYDVKM. The data originate from a study of regulatory T cells in long-lasting Graves disease. Study observations and caveats: Examination was confined to peripheral blood, excluding thyroid tissue.

TCR beta libraries were built with iRepertoire HTBI primers and Arm-PCR of CDR3 regions. TCRdb reprocessed the multiplex PCR reads via MiXCR and lists one record per CDR3 protein. Of 350,000 to 500,000 distinct CDR3 sequences listed, 21% are singletons. Time point: persistent/refractory GD, antithyroid drugs over 5 years with positive TRAb. After RNA was extracted from PBMCs, the TCR library was made from it. The chain is built from TRBV28 and TRBJ1-1, with 7 bases lining up with TRBD1. The specimen comprised peripheral blood mononuclear cells (PBMCs), sampled when the disease was refractory, from a patient treated with antithyroid drugs. This receptor was taken from a female donor with Graves disease. CDR3 nucleotide sequence: TGTGCCAGCAGCCCTACGGGACAGCTGAACACTGAAGCTTTCTTT. Encoded protein: CASSPTGQLNTEAFF.